The clone carrying this TCR beta chain appeared once. Its antigen is currently unknown. J lost 6 bases, V lost 5 bases, and 5 bases had no gene match. CDR1 and CDR2 from the germline V gene are LNHDA and SQIVND (reference sequence). This CDR3 has 15 residues. Sequenced with the Oncomine TCR Beta short-read assay was DNA taken from cultured CD4+ T cells. TCRdb independently ran MiXCR on the PCR reads; one entry per CDR3 protein. The sample contains 15,000 to 20,000 distinct CDR3 sequences, 58% of which appear only once. Treatment: approximately nine-day PBMC culture with coronavirus spike peptide pools or control peptides (ViraFEST assay). Per well, a few million PBMCs were cultured in the presence of approximately 9 IU/ml IL-2 and roughly 10 ug/ml peptide pools. The sample belongs to a study of vaccination and CD4 T cells after COVID-19. Findings and limits, study-wide: Spike mono-reactivity was shown by 304 of 307 vaccine-specific clones in convalescent patients.

The source is a human donor who had recovered from COVID-19. V is TRBV19 and J is TRBJ2-1; 12 bases match TRBD2. Sequences were derived from CD4+ T cells from blood, cultured in vitro, sampled before SARS-CoV-2 vaccination. CDR3 amino acids: CASSGGTSGPNEQFF. Written as DNA, the CDR3 is TGTGCCAGTAGTGGTGGGACTAGCGGGCCCAATGAGCAGTTCTTC.